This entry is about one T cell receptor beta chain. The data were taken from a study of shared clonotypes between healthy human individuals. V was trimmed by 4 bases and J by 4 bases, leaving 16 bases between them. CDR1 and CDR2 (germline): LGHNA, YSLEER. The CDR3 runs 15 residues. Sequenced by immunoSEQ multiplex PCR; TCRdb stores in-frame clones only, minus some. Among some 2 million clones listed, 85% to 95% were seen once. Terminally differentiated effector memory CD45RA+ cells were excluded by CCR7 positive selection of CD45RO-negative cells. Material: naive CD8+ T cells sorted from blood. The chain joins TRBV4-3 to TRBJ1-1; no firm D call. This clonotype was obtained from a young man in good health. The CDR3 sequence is CASSPTVLVSTEAFF. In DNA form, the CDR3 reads TGCGCCAGCAGCCCGACGGTGTTGGTGAGCACTGAAGCTTTCTTT.